Here is one T cell receptor (beta chain) with its context. Antigen unknown. The primer mix had 60 Vbeta and 13 Jbeta primers. Assay used: immunoSEQ multiplex PCR; TCRdb lists only in-frame clones, some missing. The sample lists more than 60,000 clones; 65% to 80% were seen once. The source of the sample is a study of cytomegalovirus exposure and HLA in healthy donors. Study-level findings and limits: Later work found that TCR association rates differed between HLA loci; DRB1 had the most and HLA-C the fewest.

The sequence was collected from a woman aged 25 to 39 in good health and CMV-seronegative. The sequenced sample was PBMCs.

The CDR3 sequence is CASSFRGPAYNEQFF. The CDR3 DNA is TGTGCCAGCAGTTTCAGGGGGCCCGCCTACAATGAGCAGTTCTTC. The V and J genes are TRBV27 and TRBJ2-1; 8 nucleotides agree with TRBD1. Losses at the gene ends were 3 bases for V and 2 bases for J; bases not matched to a gene: 3. Germline CDR1 is MNHEY and CDR2 is SMNVEV (reference sequence). The CDR3 has 15 residues.